The 15 T cell receptor beta chains reported below all come from one sample, sequenced in a study of blood T cells in healthy people across ages (dated by TCRdb to between 2014 and 2017). Library preparation used 5' RACE. This sample was sequenced with an Illumina HiSeq 2500. A second PCR of roughly 6 to 12 cycles was performed with a sample-barcoded 5' primer and a J-beta primer mix. TCRdb itself trimmed the public reads at Q25 with fastp, ran MiXCR and retained productive beta chains. Rows with one shared CDR3 protein collapse into an entry with the most common genes and DNA. The sample records around 650,000 distinct CDR3 sequences, roughly 32% of which are singletons. Roughly 14% of the sample rests with the top ten. The sequencing sample was made of blood. The source is a woman of 80 years or more in good health. Donor details come from another sample of the same person, matched by shared clones.

This clonotype was seen only once. It may be a read error: a sequence one base away is much more abundant. This chain uses TRBV20-1 with TRBJ2-1, with TRBD1 identical over 9 bases. The germline CDR1 and CDR2 sequences are DFQATT and SNEGSKA (reference sequence). V dropped 6 bases and J dropped 2; count of bases not matched to a gene: 5. The CDR3 is 14 residues long. The CDR3 DNA sequence: TGCAGTGCAGAAGGGACAGGGACCTACAATGAGCAGTTCTTC. This translates into CSAEGTGTYNEQFF.

J is TRBJ2-5 and V is TRBV4-1; 7 nucleotides line up with TRBD2. The CDR3 runs 18 residues. Unmatched junction bases numbered 12, after V lost 2 bases and J lost 0 bases. Germline loops: CDR1 MGHRA, CDR2 YSYEKL. The CDR3 loop is CASSQLLTGLPNQETQYF. The CDR3 bases are TGCGCCAGCAGCCAACTCTTGACGGGACTACCTAACCAAGAGACCCAGTACTTC.

This clonotype was seen a few times. V usage is TRBV29-1 and J usage is TRBJ1-4; D might be TRBD1 (5 bases). The germline V gene encodes CDR1 SQVTM and CDR2 ANQGSEA. V lost 8 bases and J lost 7, with 20 bases in between. The CDR3 sequence is 14 residues long. CDR3 DNA sequence: TGCAGCTTTCGAGGCCCTTCCGGGGGTGAAAAACTGTTTTTT. Translated, it gives CSFRGPSGGEKLFF.

The chain links TRBV6-1 to TRBJ1-1; no reliable D call. The CDR3 runs 17 residues. Germline CDR1 is MNHNS and CDR2 is SASEGT. Trimming took 0 bases from V and 1 from J, leaving 15 bases between them. The DNA for the CDR3 is TGTGCCAGCAGTGAAGCGCGTCGCCTCGCCGGGAACACTGAAGCTTTCTTT. Its translation: CASSEARRLAGNTEAFF.

On this clonotype itself: This sequence may be a read error, since a much larger clone differs from it by one base. J is TRBJ2-5 and V is TRBV6-5; no definite D call. The DNA end is a closer match to TRBJ2-7, so the J assignment may be wrong. CDR1 MNHEY and CDR2 SVGAGI come from the germline V gene. The CDR3 runs 15 residues. CDR3 loop: CASSYVRRSKYEQYF. CDR3 coding DNA: TGTGCCAGCAGTTATGTTAGAAGGTCTAAGTACGAGCAGTACTTC.

This sequence joins TRBV28 and TRBJ1-4, with TRBD1 identical over 8 bases. The CDR3 length is 14 residues. The J segment lost 6 bases and the V segment lost 5 bases, leaving 5 bases of the junction unmatched. Germline loops: CDR1 MDHEN, CDR2 SYDVKM. The CDR3 here is CASSRQGSDEKLFF. In DNA form, the CDR3 reads TGTGCCAGCAGTCGACAGGGGTCGGATGAAAAACTGTTTTTT.

This clonotype was recorded many times. This chain joins TRBV15 and TRBJ2-1, with TRBD1 matching over 7 bases. V shed 2 bases and J 4 bases; nucleotides not matched to a gene: 8. Germline V gene sequence: CDR1 LNHNV, CDR2 YYDKDF (reference sequence). The CDR3 consists of 16 residues. CDR3 bases: TGTGCCACCAGCAGATCCGGGGTGGGACAGTACAATGAGCAGTTCTTC. Amino acid sequence: CATSRSGVGQYNEQFF.

This clonotype has a single count. V and J are TRBV5-1 and TRBJ2-7; D remains unclear. With 4 bases removed from V and 0 bases from J, the gap between germline ends came to 11 bases. The CDR3 is 14 amino acids. Germline lookup yields CDR1 SGHRS and CDR2 YFSETQ. CDR3 residues: CASSADVYSYEQYF. The CDR3 DNA is TGCGCCAGCAGCGCCGACGTTTACTCCTACGAGCAGTACTTC. The full variable domain, its missing parts supplied by reference TRBV5-1 and TRBJ2-7, is KAGVTQTPRYLIKTRGQQVTLSCSPISGHRSVSWYQQTPGQGLQFLFEYFSETQRNKGNFPGRFSGRQFSNSRSEMNVSTLELGDSALYLCASSADVYSYEQYFGPGTRLTVT.

In its sample, this clonotype was seen a few times. The rearrangement joins TRBV28 to TRBJ1-1, with TRBD1 matching over 8 bases. The CDR3 covers 15 residues. With V trimmed by 3 bases and J by 1 base, 4 bases remained unmatched. Looked up from germline, CDR1 is MDHEN and CDR2 is SYDVKM. The CDR3 here is CASSFNRGGNTEAFF. CDR3 coding DNA: TGTGCCAGCAGTTTCAACAGGGGGGGGAACACTGAAGCTTTCTTT. The whole variable domain, filled in from reference TRBV28 and TRBJ1-1, reads DVKVTQSSRYLVKRTGEKVFLECVQDMDHENMFWYRQDPGLGLRLIYFSYDVKMKEKGDIPEGYSVSREKKERFSLILESASTNQTSMYLCASSFNRGGNTEAFFGQGTRLTVV.

This clonotype was counted only a few times. This may stem from a read error, because a much larger clone lies one nucleotide away. The CDR3 DNA is TGTGCCAGCAGCTTAAAGCGGGGGGGCCACATTGAGCAGTACTTC. Encoded protein: CASSLKRGGHIEQYF. The V and J genes are TRBV7-2 and TRBJ2-5, with TRBD2 matching 10 bases. CDR1 is SGHTA, CDR2 FQGNSA, per germline. The J segment lost 11 bases and the V segment lost 2 bases, leaving 11 bases of the junction unmatched. CDR3 length equals 15 residues.

Points on this clonotype: This may arise from a read error, as a much more abundant clone is one base away. The chain employs TRBV5-1 and TRBJ2-1, with D tentatively TRBD2 (6 bases). Trimming cost V 0 bases and J 10 bases, with 17 bases left between them. In germline, CDR1 is SGHRS, CDR2 YFSETQ. This CDR3 comprises 15 residues. CDR3 in amino acids: CASSLEYGGSYEQFF. CDR3 DNA sequence: TGCGCCAGCAGCTTGGAATACGGGGGATCCTACGAGCAGTTCTTC.

This clonotype has just a few counts. The chain recombines TRBV20-1 with TRBJ1-5; D remains unclear. This CDR3 region has 14 residues. The V end was cut by 7 bases, the J end by 1 base, with 14 bases between. CDR1 is DFQATT, CDR2 SNEGSKA, per germline (reference sequence). CDR3 residues: CSVEAGRSNQPQHF. The DNA of the CDR3 is TGCAGTGTGGAGGCGGGCAGAAGCAATCAGCCCCAGCATTTT.

This clonotype was seen more than once but under ten times. V usage is TRBV20-1 and J usage is TRBJ2-2; perhaps TRBD1 as D (5 bases). The CDR3 totals 15 residues. Trimming shortened V by 3 bases and J by 5 bases, and 16 bases separated the two germline ends. Looked up from germline, CDR1 is DFQATT and CDR2 is SNEGSKA (reference sequence). As DNA, the CDR3 is TGCAGTGCTAGTAGGATGGGGCGTAAAACCGGGGAGCTGTTTTTT. It is translated as CSASRMGRKTGELFF.

This clonotype was counted a few times. The gene calls are TRBV20-1 and TRBJ2-7, with 13 bases that match TRBD2. The CDR3 sequence is 13 residues long. With V trimmed by 1 base and J by 6 bases, 0 bases remained unmatched. Germline V gives CDR1 DFQATT, CDR2 SNEGSKA (reference sequence). The CDR3 loop reads CSARGTSGGEQYF. The CDR3 region has the DNA TGCAGTGCTAGAGGGACTAGCGGGGGCGAGCAGTACTTC.

This clonotype has a handful of counts. One base away lies a much larger clone, so this may be a sequencing read error. The CDR3 here is CAGSLTSGGALTQYF. CDR3 nucleotides: TGTGCCGGCAGTTTGACTAGCGGGGGGGCTCTTACGCAGTATTTT. The genes are TRBV12-3 or TRBV12-4 and TRBJ2-3, with 14 bases lining up with TRBD2. The CDR3 runs to 15 residues.